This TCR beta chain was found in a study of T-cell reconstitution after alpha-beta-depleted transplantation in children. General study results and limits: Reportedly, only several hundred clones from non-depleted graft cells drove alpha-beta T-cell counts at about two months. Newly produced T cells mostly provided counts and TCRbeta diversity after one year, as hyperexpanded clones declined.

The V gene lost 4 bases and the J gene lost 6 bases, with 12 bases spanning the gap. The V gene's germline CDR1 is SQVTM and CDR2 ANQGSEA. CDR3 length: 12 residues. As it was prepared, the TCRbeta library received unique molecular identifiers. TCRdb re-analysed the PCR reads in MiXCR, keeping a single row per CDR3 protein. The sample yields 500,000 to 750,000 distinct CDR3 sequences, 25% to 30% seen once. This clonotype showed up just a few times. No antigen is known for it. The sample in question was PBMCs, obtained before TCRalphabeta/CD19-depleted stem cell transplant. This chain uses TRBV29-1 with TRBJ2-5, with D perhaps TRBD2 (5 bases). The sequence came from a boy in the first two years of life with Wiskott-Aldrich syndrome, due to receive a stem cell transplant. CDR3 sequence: CSVGSSSQTQYF. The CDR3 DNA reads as TGCAGCGTTGGTTCTAGCAGCCAGACCCAGTACTTC.